These 31 T cell receptor beta chains originate from one sample sequenced in a study of shared clonotypes between healthy human individuals. Assay used: immunoSEQ multiplex PCR; TCRdb lists only in-frame clones, some missing. The sample lists 2.3 million or so clones; over 90% were seen once. Sequenced: naive CD4+ T cells from PBMCs. Subset: CD45RA+ positively selected. Receptors originate from a man in his late teens or twenties in good health. Some clones in this sample may be carry-over from other donors' samples.

This sequence joins TRBV7-3 and TRBJ2-3; TRBD2 might be the D (5 bases). Germline V CDR1 and CDR2: SGHTA, FQGTGA. Trimming removed 3 bases at V and 4 bases at J, with 14 bases between. The CDR3 has 15 residues. The chain's CDR3 is CASSFLEEGPDTQYF. The CDR3 DNA reads as TGTGCCAGCAGCTTCCTGGAGGAAGGGCCAGATACGCAGTATTTT.

CDR3 protein: CASSITGGPNQPQHF. The CDR3 DNA sequence: TGTGCCAGTAGTATAACAGGGGGACCTAATCAGCCCCAGCATTTT. This chain connects TRBV19 to TRBJ1-5; 8 bases match TRBD1. The CDR3 consists of 15 residues. Germline V lookup: CDR1 LNHDA, CDR2 SQIVND (reference sequence). Losses at the gene ends were 2 bases for V and 4 bases for J; bases not matched to a gene: 4.

The chain combines TRBV5-8 with TRBJ2-1; D is possibly TRBD1 or TRBD2 (5 bases each). CDR3 size: 16 residues. In germline, CDR1 is SGHTS, CDR2 YDEGEE. Trimming removed 0 bases from V and 9 bases from J, with 19 bases in between. CDR3 loop: CASSLVSQGRLGEQFF. CDR3 DNA: TGTGCCAGCAGCTTGGTATCCCAGGGACGGTTGGGTGAGCAGTTCTTC.

V and J are TRBV7-2 and TRBJ2-2; unclear D gene. CDR3 size: 14 residues. V was shortened by 5 bases and J by 4 bases, with 11 bases between the two germline ends. Germline V gives CDR1 SGHTA, CDR2 FQGNSA. CDR3: CASSPTSGTGELFF. The CDR3 bases are TGTGCCAGCAGCCCCACCTCGGGCACCGGGGAGCTGTTTTTT.

The V call is TRBV5-6, the J call TRBJ1-5; the match to TRBD1 covers 10 bases. V shed 4 bases, J shed 3 bases, and the junction held 7 bases outside the gene matches. CDR1 SGHDT and CDR2 YYEEEE come from the germline V gene. The CDR3 loop spans 16 amino acids. The CDR3 DNA is TGTGCCAGCAGCAGTATGGGACAGGGGATCAATCAGCCCCAGCATTTT. Its protein product is CASSSMGQGINQPQHF.

The chain links TRBV18 to TRBJ2-7; 9 bases are shared with TRBD2. Germline values: CDR1 KGHSH, CDR2 LQKENI. The CDR3 is 15 amino acids. V lost 1 base, J lost 4 bases, and 5 bases stayed unmatched. The CDR3 sequence is CASSPLAGVVYEQYF. For the CDR3, the DNA is TGTGCCAGCTCACCACTAGCGGGAGTAGTTTACGAGCAGTACTTC.

As regards this clone: Other DNA sequences in the same sample also yield this CDR3. This chain connects TRBV7-2 to TRBJ1-5; D ambiguous. V was trimmed by 2 bases and J by 5 bases, leaving 7 bases between them. The CDR3 runs to 13 residues. The germline V gene has CDR1 SGHTA and CDR2 FQGNSA. CDR3 coding DNA: TGTGCCAGCAGCTTAAGACGGGATCAGCCCCAGCATTTT. This sequence encodes CASSLRRDQPQHF.

The rearrangement joins TRBV5-1 to TRBJ2-1, with D perhaps TRBD1 (5 bases). The germline gives CDR1 SGHRS, CDR2 YFSETQ. CDR3 length: 13 amino acids. Trimming stripped 4 bases from V and 3 bases from J, with 8 bases between. CDR3 amino acids: CASSPTDYNEQFF. DNA of the CDR3: TGCGCCAGCAGCCCGACAGACTACAATGAGCAGTTCTTC.

V is TRBV4-1 and J is TRBJ2-3, with 14 bases identical to TRBD2. Germline CDR1 is MGHRA and CDR2 is YSYEKL. V dropped 2 bases and J dropped 6; count of bases not matched to a gene: 7. The CDR3 consists of 17 residues. This CDR3 reads CASSQQRLAGGMDTQYF. CDR3 nucleotide sequence: TGCGCCAGCAGCCAACAACGACTAGCGGGAGGGATGGATACGCAGTATTTT.

The chain carries TRBV25-1 and TRBJ2-5; 9 bases map to TRBD1. This CDR3 contains 18 residues. Germline V gene lookup returns CDR1 MGHDK and CDR2 SYGVNS. Trimming at V came to 1 base and at J to 4 bases, leaving 13 bases not matched to a gene. The CDR3 spells CASSESGTGFFVGETQYF. The CDR3, as DNA: TGTGCCAGCAGTGAATCCGGGACAGGGTTTTTTGTTGGAGAGACCCAGTACTTC.

V and J are TRBV28 and TRBJ1-5, with D possibly TRBD1 on 6 matching bases. The CDR3 contains 16 residues. The V and J ends lost 5 bases and 0 bases respectively, with 14 bases between them. Germline CDR1 reads MDHEN; CDR2 reads SYDVKM. CDR3 loop: CASSPRTAYSNQPQHF. In DNA form, the CDR3 reads TGTGCCAGCAGTCCCCGGACAGCTTATAGCAATCAGCCCCAGCATTTT.

The rearrangement joins TRBV19 to TRBJ2-7, with 13 nucleotides matching TRBD2. J gave up 7 bases and V 3 bases, and 6 bases lay outside the gene matches. CDR1 is LNHDA and CDR2 is SQIVND in the germline V gene (reference sequence). The CDR3 consists of 15 residues. CDR3 loop: CASSIRTSGSREQYF. The DNA for the CDR3 is TGTGCCAGTAGTATCCGGACTAGCGGGAGTCGTGAGCAGTACTTC.

As to this clone: Different DNA sequences within this sample yield the same CDR3. The chain is built from TRBV18 and TRBJ2-5; 7 positions match TRBD1. Per germline, CDR1 KGHSH and CDR2 LQKENI. J gave up 3 bases and V 3 bases, and 4 bases lay outside the gene matches. CDR3 size: 14 residues. The CDR3 loop reads CASSPGTAEETQYF. In DNA form, the CDR3 reads TGTGCCAGCTCACCCGGGACAGCAGAAGAGACCCAGTACTTC.

The V gene is TRBV28, the J gene TRBJ2-2; D gene ambiguous. Germline values: CDR1 MDHEN, CDR2 SYDVKM. The germline V and J ends were trimmed by 4 bases and 0 bases, with 12 bases remaining between them. The CDR3 covers 16 residues. The CDR3 is CASSSSGAPNTGELFF. The CDR3 DNA is TGTGCCAGCAGTTCTTCAGGAGCCCCGAACACCGGGGAGCTGTTTTTT.

The CDR3 region is CASSTTGRGGEKLFF. CDR3 nucleotides: TGTGCCAGCAGCACAACAGGGAGAGGAGGTGAAAAACTGTTTTTT. The chain has TRBV6-5 and TRBJ1-4; weak D call: TRBD1 (6 bases). V shed 6 bases and J shed 7 bases, with 18 bases lying between them. The V gene's germline CDR1 is MNHEY and CDR2 SVGAGI. The CDR3 totals 15 residues.

V and J are TRBV5-4 and TRBJ2-1; TRBD2 aligns across 10 bases. Unmatched junction bases numbered 6, after V lost 1 base and J lost 8 bases. This CDR3 has 15 amino acids. CDR1 SGHNT and CDR2 YYREEE come from the germline V gene (reference sequence). The CDR3 bases are TGTGCCAGCAGCTTGTTGGCTAGCGGGAGTTATGAGCAGTTCTTC. Amino acid sequence: CASSLLASGSYEQFF.

This chain joins TRBV7-9 and TRBJ2-5, with TRBD1 matching over 9 bases. Germline CDR1 and CDR2: SEHNR and FQNEAQ (reference sequence). The CDR3 is 13 residues long. V shed 10 bases and J 5 bases; nucleotides not matched to a gene: 8. In nucleotides, the CDR3 is TGTGCCACTGACAGGGGGTCTAGTGAGACCCAGTACTTC. Its protein product is CATDRGSSETQYF.

The rearrangement links TRBV7-2 to TRBJ1-2; weak D call: TRBD1 (5 bases). Germline assignment: CDR1 SGHTA and CDR2 FQGNSA. The V and J ends lost 1 base and 3 bases respectively, with 18 bases between them. The CDR3 consists of 17 residues. CDR3 DNA: TGTGCCAGCAGCTTAGTGGGACGGACCCTTCTCGACTATGGCTACACCTTC. Its protein product is CASSLVGRTLLDYGYTF. Filled out from reference TRBV7-2 and TRBJ1-2, the complete variable domain reads GAGVSQSPSNKVTEKGKDVELRCDPISGHTALYWYRQSLGQGLEFLIYFQGNSAPDKSGLPSDRFSAERTGGSVSTLTIQRTQQEDSAVYLCASSLVGRTLLDYGYTFGSGTRLTVV.

Notes on this clone: The same CDR3 arises from other DNA sequences in this sample as well. The genes are TRBV6-5 and TRBJ1-5; D is unresolved. Between the trimmed V and J ends, which lost 0 bases and 2 bases, there was a span of 5 bases. The CDR3 has 14 residues. Germline V gives CDR1 MNHEY, CDR2 SVGAGI. CDR3 amino acids: CASSYSMGNQPQHF. Here the CDR3 DNA reads TGTGCCAGCAGTTACTCAATGGGCAATCAGCCCCAGCATTTT.

For this clone: This same CDR3 is encoded by further DNA sequences in the sample. J is TRBJ2-7 and V is TRBV18; D is undetermined. The length of the CDR3 is 14 residues. Trimming removed 1 base from V and 0 bases from J, with 7 bases in between. The germline V gene encodes CDR1 KGHSH and CDR2 LQKENI. The CDR3 sequence is CASSPRVSSYEQYF. The CDR3 region has the DNA TGTGCCAGCTCACCACGCGTAAGCTCCTACGAGCAGTACTTC.

The chain carries TRBV4-3 and TRBJ2-3, with D possibly matching TRBD1 (5 bases). The germline CDR1 and CDR2 sequences are LGHNA and YSLEER. V gave up 3 bases and J gave up 0 bases, with 10 bases separating them. The CDR3 contains 15 residues. The CDR3 is CASSHGALSTDTQYF. The CDR3 nucleotides read TGCGCCAGCAGCCATGGGGCACTAAGCACAGATACGCAGTATTTT.

This clone was seen just once. The identical CDR3 is also encoded by other nucleotide sequences in the sample. This chain connects TRBV4-2 to TRBJ2-1, with TRBD2 matching over 8 bases. V lost 1 base and J lost 9; bases outside the gene matches: 8. The CDR3 is 15 amino acids. Germline CDR1 reads LGHNA; CDR2 reads YNFKEQ. CDR3 sequence reads: CASSQVGLAGGEQFF. CDR3 nucleotides: TGTGCCAGCAGCCAAGTCGGTTTGGCGGGGGGTGAGCAGTTCTTC.

As regards this clone: This sample also contains other DNA sequences that code for the same CDR3. This chain joins TRBV2 and TRBJ2-5; D gene uncertain. The germline V gene has CDR1 SNHLY and CDR2 FYNNEI. V was pared by 3 bases and J by 1 base, with 6 bases between. The CDR3 is 13 residues long. The CDR3 DNA sequence: TGTGCCAGCAGTGACCGGGCCCAAGAGACCCAGTACTTC. Residues: CASSDRAQETQYF.

Comments on this clone: Within the sample, other DNA sequences also encode this same CDR3. The V gene is TRBV19, the J gene TRBJ1-1; tentative D call: TRBD1 (5 bases). The CDR3 has 14 amino acids. The V gene's germline CDR1 is LNHDA and CDR2 SQIVND (reference sequence). V lost 0 bases, J lost 4 bases, and 9 bases lay in between. The chain's CDR3 is CASSIDRGGTEAFF. The CDR3 bases are TGTGCCAGTAGTATAGATCGGGGGGGCACTGAAGCTTTCTTT.

This chain links TRBV29-1 with TRBJ2-3; 11 nucleotides match TRBD1. J gave up 2 bases and V 8 bases, and 6 bases lay outside the gene matches. CDR1 is SQVTM, CDR2 ANQGSEA, per germline. The CDR3 runs to 14 residues. CDR3 bases: TGCAGCTTACGGACAGGGGGCCTCACAGATACGCAGTATTTT. Translating gives CSLRTGGLTDTQYF.

The chain uses TRBV7-2 and TRBJ2-7; the D gene is possibly TRBD1 (5 bases). The V end was cut by 1 base, the J end by 4 bases, with 8 bases between. Germline CDR1 reads SGHTA; CDR2 reads FQGNSA. This CDR3 comprises 13 residues. CDR3 region: CASSLDTGYEQYF. DNA of the CDR3: TGTGCCAGCAGCTTAGACACAGGATACGAGCAGTACTTC.

The chain couples TRBV5-6 to TRBJ2-3; tentative D call: TRBD1 (5 bases). Germline V lookup: CDR1 SGHDT, CDR2 YYEEEE. The germline V and J ends were trimmed by 3 bases and 5 bases, with 13 bases remaining between them. The CDR3 is 14 amino acids. The CDR3 here is CASSSKKQGDTQYF. The DNA for the CDR3 is TGTGCCAGCAGCTCTAAAAAGCAGGGAGATACGCAGTATTTT.

The table lists this clone with a few counts. The chain employs TRBV6-4 and TRBJ2-1; 7 bases fit TRBD2. With V trimmed by 3 bases and J by 3 bases, 8 bases remained unmatched. CDR1 and CDR2 (germline): MRHNA, SNTAGT. The length of the CDR3 is 16 residues. In DNA form, the CDR3 reads TGTGCCAGCAGTGAATCGCGGGGGAGTAACTACAATGAGCAGTTCTTC. It encodes CASSESRGSNYNEQFF.

J is TRBJ2-1 and V is TRBV28; D gene uncertain. V was pared by 2 bases and J by 3 bases, with 8 bases between. The CDR3 is 14 residues long. From germline, CDR1 is MDHEN and CDR2 SYDVKM. The CDR3 bases are TGTGCCAGCAGTTTACGACCCAGCTACAATGAGCAGTTCTTC. It encodes CASSLRPSYNEQFF.

Regarding this clone: Distinct nucleotide sequences in the sample also encode this CDR3. This sequence joins TRBV27 and TRBJ2-7; TRBD1 matches at 8 bases. This CDR3 spans 13 amino acids. The V segment lost 7 bases and the J segment 1 base; nucleotides outside the gene matches: 3. Germline V gene sequence: CDR1 MNHEY, CDR2 SMNVEV (reference sequence). The CDR3 spells CASKRTGSYEQYF. For the CDR3, the DNA is TGTGCCAGCAAACGGACAGGGTCCTACGAGCAGTACTTC.

The J gene is TRBJ1-1, the V gene TRBV5-1; D gene unclear. V was shortened by 8 bases and J by 0 bases, with 20 bases between the two germline ends. This CDR3 has 16 residues. Germline loops: CDR1 SGHRS, CDR2 YFSETQ. The CDR3 region has the DNA TGCGCCAGTCATCCCGGGCCTCACCGGATGAACACTGAAGCTTTCTTT. It codes for CASHPGPHRMNTEAFF.